Listed below are T cell receptor beta chains from one sample, sequenced in a study of response to subunit inactivated influenza vaccine. TCRdb ran MiXCR on the RT-PCR reads and lists one entry per CDR3 protein. This table holds about 180,000 distinct CDR3 sequences, approximately 8.7% found once. Sequences were derived from non-naive T cells sorted from PBMCs, sampled on the day of vaccination. These receptors all stem from a man aged 50-59 years who received an inactivated influenza vaccine. Both conserved end residues are trimmed from each CDR3.

v_gene	j_gene	CDR3aa
TRBV7-8	TRBJ2-1	ASGPTILEQF
TRBV18	TRBJ2-1	ASSPTQYNEQF
TRBV5-6	TRBJ2-7	ASSYPGGTSEQY
TRBV5-1	TRBJ2-3	ASSLITADTQY
TRBV10-2	TRBJ1-5	ASSEGDRVNQPQH
TRBV20-1	TRBJ1-5	SASPRLHYSNQPQH
TRBV20-1	TRBJ2-7	SASLPSGTGEQY
TRBV3-1	TRBJ1-1	ASSQGQTGVAF
TRBV5-6	TRBJ2-7	ASSFFLGPSYEQY
TRBV2	TRBJ2-7	ASSEVVDFAEQY
TRBV24-1	TRBJ1-5	ATSPRDRGSNQPQH
TRBV20-1	TRBJ1-1	SARDPDRAHTEAF
TRBV15	TRBJ2-6	ATSSRTTGANVLT
TRBV5-6	TRBJ2-7	ASSAQASIYEQY
TRBV5-6	TRBJ2-6	ASSLSGVAGANVLT
TRBV12-3/TRBV12-4	TRBJ2-5	ASSLAGSEETQY
TRBV5-4	TRBJ2-1	ASSPGTSGANEQF
TRBV5-5	TRBJ1-1	ASSWGRRGTEAF
TRBV5-1	TRBJ1-1	ASSIRGGPNTEAF
TRBV5-1	TRBJ2-7	ASSSDIYEQY
TRBV7-2	TRBJ2-3	ASKGGAKDTQY
TRBV20-1	TRBJ2-1	SADPIKVGSGGHNEQF
TRBV28	TRBJ1-6	ASSLLGLGNSPLH
TRBV2	TRBJ2-3	ASSRSQTQY
TRBV24-1	TRBJ2-5	ATSDLRDGYQETQY
TRBV6-1	TRBJ2-3	ASSPTTGTGGTDTQY
TRBV19	TRBJ1-2	ASSSGGTANYGYT
TRBV28	TRBJ2-2	ASSTIYTGELF
TRBV2	TRBJ1-5	ASSPRVGGAIPQPQH
TRBV7-9	TRBJ2-7	ASSSGSLYEQY
TRBV12-3/TRBV12-4	TRBJ1-5	ASSFRGHQPQH
TRBV7-2	TRBJ2-3	ASSLPSGTSDTQY
TRBV29-1	TRBJ1-1	SVEDGQGEAF
TRBV20-1	TRBJ2-1	SAILSEQF
TRBV6-1	TRBJ2-3	ASRNSGGVVDTQY
TRBV29-1	TRBJ2-1	SALAGGLGEQF
TRBV28	TRBJ2-7	ASSFSLAGLSYEQY
TRBV5-1	TRBJ1-2	ASSLASGQNIYGYT
TRBV6-2/TRBV6-3	TRBJ2-7	ASSKAAYEQY
TRBV11-3	TRBJ2-1	ASSLPPYNEQF
TRBV29-1	TRBJ2-1	SVQAGGYSEQF
TRBV2	TRBJ2-7	ASKRDRTHDEQY
TRBV6-4	TRBJ2-1	AIRKRESSYNEQF
TRBV12-3/TRBV12-4	TRBJ2-4	ASSPRQTGKGIQY
TRBV28	TRBJ1-5	ASSFAGYNQPQH
TRBV6-5	TRBJ1-2	ASSYAGGVT
TRBV7-9	TRBJ2-5	ASSQTSGRGSETQY
TRBV6-5	TRBJ2-7	ASSSGGGGEQY
TRBV28	TRBJ2-7	ASSSIFGAGEQY
TRBV20-1	TRBJ2-7	SVSSLDRGPYEQY
TRBV20-1	TRBJ2-7	SAQTSGYEQY
TRBV5-1	TRBJ1-5	ASSLSGPGSNQPQH
TRBV18	TRBJ2-7	ASSEGQGGYEQY
TRBV4-1	TRBJ1-1	ASSQSRGMNTEAF